Listed here are 30 T cell receptor beta chains from one sample, sequenced in a study of metastatic and nonmetastatic thyroid tumors. Thyroid surgery was preceded by no treatment in any patient. TCRdb re-clonotyped the PCR reads via MiXCR. The top ten clones hold about 14% of a sample with 20,000 or so clones, 13% to 15% of them seen once. Material: tumor tissue. The source is a female donor with papillary thyroid cancer or a benign thyroid nodule (not recorded which). Some clones in this sample may be carry-over from other donors' samples.

At least ten counts were recorded for this clone. V is TRBV10-3 and J is TRBJ2-3; D is perhaps TRBD2 (6 bases). This CDR3 spans 15 amino acids. V lost 7 bases to trimming and J lost 3 bases, with 17 bases between them. The germline gives CDR1 ENHRY, CDR2 SYGVKD. CDR3 in amino acids: CAITPILGSTDTQYF. The DNA of the CDR3 is TGTGCCATCACCCCCATCCTCGGGAGTACAGATACGCAGTATTTT.

The sample holds many counts of this clone. CDR3 sequence reads: CASSSGQGTGELFF. The CDR3 DNA reads as TGTGCCAGCAGTTCCGGACAGGGGACCGGGGAGCTGTTTTTT. This rearrangement joins TRBV6-1 to TRBJ2-2, with 9 bases that match TRBD1. V lost 5 bases to trimming and J lost 5 bases; unmatched junction nucleotides: 3. The CDR3 runs to 14 residues. The germline CDR1 and CDR2 sequences are MNHNS and SASEGT.

This clone occurred many times. The rearrangement links TRBV3-1 to TRBJ1-1; 8 bases fit TRBD1. V dropped 2 bases and J dropped 5; count of bases not matched to a gene: 7. Germline V gene sequence: CDR1 LGHDT, CDR2 YNNKEL (reference sequence). The CDR3 spans 15 residues. CDR3 sequence reads: CASSQFRTGRTEAFF. The CDR3 DNA reads TGTGCCAGCAGCCAATTCAGGACAGGGCGAACTGAAGCTTTCTTT.

This clone has just a few counts. This sequence joins TRBV15 and TRBJ2-1, with no clear D. The germline gives CDR1 LNHNV, CDR2 YYDKDF (reference sequence). Trimming removed 1 base at V and 4 bases at J, with 5 bases between. The CDR3 length is 13 residues. The chain's CDR3 is CATSRGRYNEQFF. CDR3 DNA sequence: TGTGCCACCAGCAGAGGCAGATACAATGAGCAGTTCTTC.

Ten or more counts support this clone. The chain recombines TRBV2 with TRBJ2-7, with TRBD1 as a possible D gene (6 bases). Trimming left V 6 bases short and J 1 base short, with 13 bases between. Germline CDR1 SNHLY, CDR2 FYNNEI. This CDR3 is 14 amino acids long. CDR3 coding DNA: TGTGCCAGCAGCAGGGGTGACGGGTCCTACGAGCAGTACTTC. This translates into CASSRGDGSYEQYF.

By share, this clone ranks as medium-sized. J is TRBJ2-5 and V is TRBV5-1, with D tentatively TRBD1 (6 bases). V lost 1 base and J 5 bases, leaving 21 bases between the germline ends. The CDR3 is made up of 17 amino acids. Germline V gene lookup returns CDR1 SGHRS and CDR2 YFSETQ. CDR3 DNA: TGCGCCAGCAGCTTGTCGCGTATAGCAGGGGAGTCCGAGACCCAGTACTTC. Its translation: CASSLSRIAGESETQYF.

This clone was counted ten times or more. The chain uses TRBV6-1 and TRBJ2-7; D could derive from TRBD1 or TRBD2 (5 bases each). From germline, CDR1 is MNHNS and CDR2 SASEGT. The CDR3 consists of 13 residues. Between the trimmed V and J ends, which lost 5 bases and 6 bases, there was a span of 14 bases. CDR3 in amino acids: CASSSTEGTEQYF. The CDR3 nucleotides are TGTGCCAGCAGTTCTACAGAGGGGACCGAGCAGTACTTC.

The chain joins TRBV18 to TRBJ2-5; the D gene could be TRBD1 or TRBD2 (6 bases each). The CDR3 extends over 12 amino acids. Trimming took 6 bases from V and 11 from J, leaving 16 bases between them. Germline CDR1 is KGHSH and CDR2 is LQKENI. The CDR3 nucleotides read TGTGCCAGCTCCCACCCGGAGGGGGAGCAGTACTTC. Translated: CASSHPEGEQYF.

This chain uses TRBV20-1 with TRBJ2-7; 9 positions match TRBD2. CDR1 is DFQATT, CDR2 SNEGSKA, per germline (reference sequence). The junction had 7 bases not matched to a gene; V was cut back by 1 base and J by 3 bases. The CDR3 consists of 15 residues. CDR3 loop: CSARAVAGGDYEQYF. The CDR3 DNA sequence: TGCAGTGCTAGAGCTGTGGCGGGAGGGGACTACGAGCAGTACTTC.

This clone was seen many times. J is TRBJ1-2 and V is TRBV2; weak D call: TRBD1 (6 bases). Germline V gene lookup returns CDR1 SNHLY and CDR2 FYNNEI. The V and J ends lost 1 base and 4 bases respectively, with 13 bases between them. CDR3 length: 15 residues. The CDR3 here is CASSEGGAPVYGYTF. As DNA, the CDR3 is TGTGCCAGCAGTGAAGGGGGGGCGCCCGTCTATGGCTACACCTTC.

This clone was counted many times. This chain connects TRBV5-1 to TRBJ2-7, with 8 bases lining up with TRBD1. The CDR3 runs 14 residues. Germline V gene lookup returns CDR1 SGHRS and CDR2 YFSETQ. V trimming: 6 bases; J trimming: 0 bases; junction bases outside the gene matches: 5. The CDR3 nucleotides are TGCGCCAGCAAGGTCACAGGGGGCTCCTACGAGCAGTACTTC. Residues: CASKVTGGSYEQYF.

This clone occurred many times. V gene TRBV11-1 combines with J gene TRBJ2-7, with D possibly matching TRBD2 (6 bases). The CDR3 runs 16 residues. V was pared by 0 bases and J by 0 bases, with 12 bases between. CDR1 is SGHAT and CDR2 is FQDESV in the germline V gene (reference sequence). CDR3 nucleotide sequence: TGTGCCAGCAGCTTAGCAGGCGGGGCAAGCTCCTACGAGCAGTACTTC. The encoded protein is CASSLAGGASSYEQYF.

This clone was observed many times. The chain is built from TRBV19 and TRBJ1-6, with D maybe TRBD1 (5 bases). This CDR3 comprises 16 residues. With 4 bases removed from V and 5 bases from J, the gap between germline ends came to 15 bases. CDR1 and CDR2 (germline): LNHDA, SQIVND (reference sequence). CDR3 in DNA: TGTGCCAGTAGTACCCAGGGAAGGGGCGATAATTCACCCCTCCACTTT. It yields the protein CASSTQGRGDNSPLHF.

A word on this clone: A much bigger clone sits one base away, suggesting this may be a read error. The chain recombines TRBV7-9 with TRBJ1-5; D ambiguous. The CDR3 is made up of 12 amino acids. Germline CDR1 reads SEHNR; CDR2 reads FQNEAQ (reference sequence). The CDR3: CVSSLKREPQHF. The CDR3 nucleotides read TGTGTCAGCAGCCTTAAAAGGGAACCCCAGCATTTT.

This clone was seen ten or more times. The chain uses TRBV27 and TRBJ1-3; D is unclear. The germline CDR1 and CDR2 sequences are MNHEY and SMNVEV (reference sequence). V was clipped by 6 bases and J by 4 bases, with 10 bases between them. There are 13 residues in the CDR3. This CDR3 is CASSNIQGNTIYF. The CDR3 nucleotides are TGTGCCAGCAGCAATATACAGGGAAACACCATATATTTT.

In this sample, this clone turned up a few times. The rearrangement links TRBV3-1 to TRBJ2-4; no clear D gene. The CDR3 totals 14 residues. Germline CDR1 and CDR2: LGHDT and YNNKEL (reference sequence). Trimming took 1 base from V and 6 from J, leaving 10 bases between them. CDR3 amino acids: CASSQGEIPNIQYF. Written as DNA, the CDR3 is TGTGCCAGCAGCCAAGGGGAAATACCAAACATTCAGTACTTC.

Ten or more counts support this clone. Other DNA sequences in this sample translate to the same CDR3. CDR3 in amino acids: CASSPTLFGGTGEQYF. The CDR3 nucleotides read TGCGCCAGCAGCCCGACGTTATTTGGGGGGACGGGGGAGCAGTACTTC. V gene TRBV4-1 combines with J gene TRBJ2-7; TRBD2 is a possible D gene (6 bases). The CDR3 runs 16 residues. V lost 4 bases to trimming and J lost 7 bases, with 23 bases between them. The germline V gene has CDR1 MGHRA and CDR2 YSYEKL.

The chain joins TRBV20-1 to TRBJ2-7; the D gene is possibly TRBD2 (6 bases). The CDR3 runs 12 residues. Germline V gene data show CDR1 as DFQATT and CDR2 as SNEGSKA (reference sequence). Trimming took 2 bases from V and 5 from J, leaving 10 bases between them. The DNA of the CDR3 is TGCAGTGCTAGACTCGGGAGCGACGAGCAGTACTTC. Protein sequence: CSARLGSDEQYF.

This clone was seen at least ten times. This chain joins TRBV5-4 and TRBJ1-1; D uncertain. The germline gives CDR1 SGHNT, CDR2 YYREEE (reference sequence). Trimming removed 3 bases at V and 5 bases at J, with 20 bases between. The CDR3 length is 16 residues. CDR3 protein: CASSSSLRGRRTEAFF. In nucleotides, the CDR3 is TGTGCCAGCAGCTCTTCTTTGAGAGGGAGGAGGACTGAAGCTTTCTTT.

Many counts were recorded for this clone. The J gene is TRBJ2-1, the V gene TRBV5-5; 11 bases align to TRBD2. CDR1 and CDR2 (germline): SGHKS, YYEKEE (reference sequence). Trimming removed 3 bases from V and 4 bases from J; junction bases left unmatched: 6. CDR3 length: 16 amino acids. The chain's CDR3 is CASSSLAGERYNEQFF. CDR3 coding DNA: TGTGCCAGCAGCTCACTAGCGGGGGAGAGGTACAATGAGCAGTTCTTC.

This clone occurred many times. The rearrangement uses TRBV6-1 and TRBJ1-5, with a possible D match to TRBD1 (5 bases). Germline V gene sequence: CDR1 MNHNS, CDR2 SASEGT. The length of the CDR3 is 14 residues. V gave up 2 bases and J gave up 9 bases, with 14 bases separating them. This CDR3 is CASSEQGVGWPQHF. The CDR3 bases are TGTGCCAGCAGTGAACAAGGGGTGGGATGGCCCCAGCATTTT.

This clone was recorded many times. The CDR3 DNA reads as TGCAGTGCTAGAGATTCAGAACAGCCCCAGCATTTT. Translated, it gives CSARDSEQPQHF. The V and J genes are TRBV20-1 and TRBJ1-5; D unclear. The V end was cut by 0 bases, the J end by 7 bases, with 7 bases between. Per the germline V gene, CDR1 is DFQATT and CDR2 is SNEGSKA (reference sequence). The CDR3 is 12 residues long.

This clone was counted many times. CDR3 loop: CASSLAQGGGNTIYF. In DNA form, the CDR3 reads TGTGCCAGCAGTTTAGCACAGGGGGGAGGAAACACCATATATTTT. The chain has TRBV12-3 or TRBV12-4 and TRBJ1-3; 8 bases agree with TRBD1. The CDR3 is made up of 15 amino acids. Trimming removed 0 bases from V and 4 bases from J; junction bases left unmatched: 2.

This clone was observed a few times. The rearrangement uses TRBV6-2 or TRBV6-3 and TRBJ2-3; 8 bases line up with TRBD1. Germline lookup yields CDR1 MNHEY and CDR2 SVGEGT. The CDR3 totals 17 residues. With 3 bases clipped from V and 2 bases from J, the junction kept 10 bases outside the gene matches. As DNA, the CDR3 is TGTGCCAGCAGTTATACCCCGGGACAGGAGAACACAGATACGCAGTATTTT. Its translation is CASSYTPGQENTDTQYF.

Many counts were recorded for this clone. For the CDR3, the DNA is TGTGCCAGCAGTAAGTCCGGGACTAGCGGGAGAGTTGAGCAGTTCTTC. Its protein product is CASSKSGTSGRVEQFF. The chain has TRBV2 and TRBJ2-1; TRBD2 matches 14 bases. The CDR3 spans 16 residues. Germline V gene data show CDR1 as SNHLY and CDR2 as FYNNEI. With V trimmed by 5 bases and J by 9 bases, 9 bases remained unmatched. The full variable domain, in which reference TRBV2 and TRBJ2-1 provide the parts outside the CDR3, is EPEVTQTPSHQVTQMGQEVILRCVPISNHLYFYWYRQILGQKVEFLVSFYNNEISEKSEIFDDQFSVERPDGSNFTLKIRSTKLEDSAMYFCASSKSGTSGRVEQFFGPGTRLTVL.

By frequency in the sample, this clone is medium-sized (0.01 to 0.1%). The V gene is TRBV11-2, the J gene TRBJ1-3, with a tentative D call TRBD1 (5 bases). The CDR3 is 17 residues long. The ends were cut back, 2 bases at V and 2 bases at J, with 16 bases in the middle. Germline V CDR1 and CDR2: SGHAT, FQNNGV. CDR3 amino acids: CASSLIIGGSAGNTIYF. The CDR3 nucleotides read TGTGCCAGCAGCTTAATCATCGGGGGATCCGCTGGAAACACCATATATTTT.

This clone occurred many times. V gene TRBV7-3 combines with J gene TRBJ2-5; the match to TRBD1 covers 11 bases. V dropped 6 bases and J dropped 5; count of bases not matched to a gene: 5. Germline V lookup: CDR1 SGHTA, CDR2 FQGTGA. This CDR3 has 14 amino acids. The CDR3 nucleotides read TGTGCCAGCAGTCGGACAGGGGGCCTGGAGACCCAGTACTTC. This codes for CASSRTGGLETQYF.

This clone was seen a few times. V is TRBV6-1 and J is TRBJ2-2, with 11 bases fitting TRBD2. CDR3 length: 16 residues. V was clipped by 6 bases and J by 5 bases; unmatched bases: 8. Germline loops: CDR1 MNHNS, CDR2 SASEGT. DNA for the CDR3: TGTGCCAGCAGCATAGTAGCGGGAGGGCCTACCGGGGAGCTGTTTTTT. This gives the protein CASSIVAGGPTGELFF.

A note on this clone: A much larger clone differs from this one at a single base, so this may be a read error. The V gene is TRBV27, the J gene TRBJ1-2, with 7 nucleotides matching TRBD1. Per the germline V gene, CDR1 is MNHEY and CDR2 is SMNVEV (reference sequence). The CDR3 spans 13 residues. After removal of 7 bases from V and 10 bases from J, the junction contained 12 bases not matched to a gene. Written as DNA, the CDR3 is TGTGCCAGCACCAGACAGGGCCGCTCGGACTACACCTTC. Protein product: CASTRQGRSDYTF.

In this sample, this clone turned up many times. J is TRBJ1-4 and V is TRBV10-3; TRBD1 aligns across 10 bases. With V trimmed by 8 bases and J by 5 bases, 8 bases remained unmatched. Germline CDR1 and CDR2: ENHRY and SYGVKD. The CDR3 length is 15 residues. The chain's CDR3 is CAIGETGGVNEKLFF. In nucleotides, the CDR3 is TGTGCCATCGGAGAGACAGGGGGCGTAAATGAAAAACTGTTTTTT.